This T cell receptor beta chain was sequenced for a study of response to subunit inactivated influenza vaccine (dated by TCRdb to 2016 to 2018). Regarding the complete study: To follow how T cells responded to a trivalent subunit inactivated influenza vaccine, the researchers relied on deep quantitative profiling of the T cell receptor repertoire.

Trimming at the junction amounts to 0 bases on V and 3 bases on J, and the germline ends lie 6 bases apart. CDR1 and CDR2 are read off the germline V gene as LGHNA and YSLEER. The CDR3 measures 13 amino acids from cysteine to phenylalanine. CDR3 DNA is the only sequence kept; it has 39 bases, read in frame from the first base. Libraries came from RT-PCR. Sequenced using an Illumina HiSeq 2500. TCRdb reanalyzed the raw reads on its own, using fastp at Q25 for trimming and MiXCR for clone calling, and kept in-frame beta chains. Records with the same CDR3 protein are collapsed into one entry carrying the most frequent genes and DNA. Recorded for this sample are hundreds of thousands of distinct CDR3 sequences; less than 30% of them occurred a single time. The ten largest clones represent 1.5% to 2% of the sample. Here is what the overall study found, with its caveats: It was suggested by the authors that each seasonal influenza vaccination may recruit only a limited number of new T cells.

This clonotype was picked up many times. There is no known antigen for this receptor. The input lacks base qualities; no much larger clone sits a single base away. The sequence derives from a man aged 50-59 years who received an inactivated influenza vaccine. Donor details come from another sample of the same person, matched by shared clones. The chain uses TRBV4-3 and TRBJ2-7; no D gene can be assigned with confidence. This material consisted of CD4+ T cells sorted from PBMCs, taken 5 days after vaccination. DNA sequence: TGCGCCAGCAGCCAAGATCGAGACTACGAGCAGTACTTC. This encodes CASSQDRDYEQYF.